A single T cell receptor (beta chain) is shown here with its context. Its antigen is unidentified. A multiplex PCR was run with 60 Vbeta primers and 13 Jbeta primers. Some clones are missing from TCRdb's copy, which holds only in-frame ones; the method was immunoSEQ multiplex PCR. The sample consists of roughly 100,000 clones, roughly 71% of them appearing once. The data originate from a study of cytomegalovirus exposure and HLA in healthy donors. Study findings and constraints: In a later analysis, several top co-occurrence clusters appeared linked to parvovirus B19, influenza, CMV and Epstein-Barr virus.

The receptor comes from a man aged 35 to 55 in good health and CMV-seropositive. Sequencing was performed on PBMCs.

The CDR3 region has the DNA TGTGCCTGCCCTCGAGGTAGCGGGAATTCAGATACGCAGTATTTT. Its translation: CACPRGSGNSDTQYF. The V and J genes are TRBV30 and TRBJ2-3; TRBD2 matches at 8 bases. V was clipped by 6 bases and J by 4 bases; unmatched bases: 12. CDR1 GTSNPN and CDR2 SVGIG come from the germline V gene (reference sequence). The CDR3 spans 15 residues.